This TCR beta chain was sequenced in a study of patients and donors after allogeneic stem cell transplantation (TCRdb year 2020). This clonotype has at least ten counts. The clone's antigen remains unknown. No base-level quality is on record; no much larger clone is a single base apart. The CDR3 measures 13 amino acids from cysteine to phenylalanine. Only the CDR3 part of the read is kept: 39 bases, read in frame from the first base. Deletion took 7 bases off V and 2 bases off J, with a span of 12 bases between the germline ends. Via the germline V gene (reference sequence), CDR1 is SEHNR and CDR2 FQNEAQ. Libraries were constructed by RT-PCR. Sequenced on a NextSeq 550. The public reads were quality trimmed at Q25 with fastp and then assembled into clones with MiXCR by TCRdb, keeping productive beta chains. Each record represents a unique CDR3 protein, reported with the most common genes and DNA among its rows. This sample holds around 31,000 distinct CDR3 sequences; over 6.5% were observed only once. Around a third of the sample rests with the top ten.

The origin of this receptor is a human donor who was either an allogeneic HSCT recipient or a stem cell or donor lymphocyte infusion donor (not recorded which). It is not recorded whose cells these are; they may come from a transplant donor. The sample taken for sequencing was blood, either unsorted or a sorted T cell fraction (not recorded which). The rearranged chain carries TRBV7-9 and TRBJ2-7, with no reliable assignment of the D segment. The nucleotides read TGTGCCAGCACCGTACATGGGGCCTACGAGCAGTACTTC. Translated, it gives CASTVHGAYEQYF.